The 24 T cell receptor beta chains listed next were all sequenced from one sample in a study of T-cell memory formation after mild COVID-19 (dated by TCRdb to the early 2020s). The method was 5' RACE. TCRdb records Illumina NovaSeq 6000 as the sequencer. Using fastp trimming at Q25 and MiXCR clonotype assembly, TCRdb reanalyzed the public sequencing data and kept in-frame beta chains. Rows with a matching CDR3 protein are joined into one entry that keeps the most common DNA and genes. Present in this sample are 450,000 to 650,000 distinct CDR3 sequences, roughly 21% of which were seen just once. The ten biggest clones cover around 9.2% of the sample. Sequenced input: PBMCs or a T cell subset sorted from them (not recorded which). The origin of the receptors is an adult woman who had mild COVID-19 (a few samples of this study predate the infection). The sample titles of this study are shuffled in the database, so cell type and time point are left out; the donor was told from shared clones.

This clonotype was detected many times. The V gene is TRBV7-2, the J gene TRBJ2-3; D not resolved. The germline V gene has CDR1 SGHTA and CDR2 FQGNSA. The CDR3 is 16 residues long. The V end was cut by 1 base, the J end by 2 bases, with 13 bases between. CDR3 amino acids: CASSLVLSGSTDTQYF. The CDR3 nucleotides read TGTGCCAGCAGCTTAGTTCTTTCGGGCTCCACAGATACGCAGTATTTT.

This clonotype was seen at least ten times. This chain links TRBV5-1 with TRBJ2-1; D not resolved. The germline CDR1 and CDR2 sequences are SGHRS and YFSETQ. The CDR3 runs 15 residues. Trimming pared 4 bases from V and 0 bases from J, leaving 11 bases between. CDR3 bases: TGCGCCAGCAGCCGAGCAAGAAGCTCCTACAATGAGCAGTTCTTC. Its translation is CASSRARSSYNEQFF.

This clonotype was recorded a few times. A much bigger clone sits one base away, suggesting this may be a read error. The CDR3 loop is CASSHDFGSGPYEQYF. The CDR3 DNA is TGTGCCAGCAGCCACGATTTTGGTTCAGGCCCCTACGAGCAGTACTTC. This chain joins TRBV4-2 and TRBJ2-7; D call uncertain. Trimming pared 3 bases from V and 2 bases from J, leaving 17 bases between. The CDR3 runs to 16 residues. Looked up from germline, CDR1 is LGHNA and CDR2 is YNFKEQ.

V and J are TRBV5-1 and TRBJ2-7; unclear D gene. In germline, CDR1 is SGHRS, CDR2 YFSETQ. The CDR3 runs 13 residues. V lost 4 bases and J lost 6, with 14 bases in between. CDR3 sequence (DNA): TGCGCCAGCAGCGCCGAGCTCAGGACCGAGCAGTACTTC. Protein sequence: CASSAELRTEQYF. Full variable domain (missing parts from reference TRBV5-1 and TRBJ2-7): KAGVTQTPRYLIKTRGQQVTLSCSPISGHRSVSWYQQTPGQGLQFLFEYFSETQRNKGNFPGRFSGRQFSNSRSEMNVSTLELGDSALYLCASSAELRTEQYFGPGTRLTVT.

This clonotype was counted a few times. The genes are TRBV11-2 and TRBJ2-1; 10 positions match TRBD2. CDR3 size: 14 residues. V lost 9 bases and J lost 7; bases outside the gene matches: 9. The germline V gene has CDR1 SGHAT and CDR2 FQNNGV. The DNA of the CDR3 is TGTGCCAGTCATTCACTAGCGGGATTGAATGAGCAGTTCTTC. Its protein is CASHSLAGLNEQFF.

This clonotype appeared a few times. CDR3 residues: CASSLGPGPGNTIYF. The CDR3 DNA sequence: TGTGCCAGCAGTCTCGGTCCGGGACCAGGAAACACCATATATTTT. This sequence joins TRBV27 and TRBJ1-3; TRBD1 is a possible D gene (5 bases). This CDR3 spans 15 amino acids. Trimming shortened V by 5 bases and J by 4 bases, and 15 bases separated the two germline ends. Germline V gene sequence: CDR1 MNHEY, CDR2 SMNVEV (reference sequence).

The rearrangement links TRBV4-3 to TRBJ2-3; D remains ambiguous. Looked up from germline, CDR1 is LGHNA and CDR2 is YSLEER. This CDR3 is built from 18 residues. The V and J ends lost 0 bases and 2 bases respectively, with 18 bases between them. Here the CDR3 DNA reads TGCGCCAGCAGCCAAGAGTCGGTGGTAGCAGGCCACACAGATACGCAGTATTTT. Protein: CASSQESVVAGHTDTQYF.

V and J are TRBV6-6 and TRBJ2-5; tentatively, D is TRBD1 (5 bases). The CDR3 length is 15 residues. The germline V gene has CDR1 MNHNY and CDR2 SVGAGI (reference sequence). The V and J ends lost 2 bases and 2 bases respectively, with 12 bases between them. Written as DNA, the CDR3 is TGTGCCAGCAGTTACGGAGACAGCCGACAAGAGACCCAGTACTTC. Its translation: CASSYGDSRQETQYF.

The rearrangement uses TRBV30 and TRBJ2-3, with 12 bases that match TRBD2. CDR1 is GTSNPN and CDR2 is SVGIG in the germline V gene (reference sequence). Trimming took 4 bases from V and 4 from J; bases not matched to a gene: 9. CDR3 length: 16 amino acids. DNA of the CDR3: TGTGCCTGGATCCCGATGACTAGCGGGAGATCAGATACGCAGTATTTT. Protein product: CAWIPMTSGRSDTQYF.

The chain uses TRBV5-1 and TRBJ1-1; D is undetermined. CDR1 and CDR2 from the germline V gene are SGHRS and YFSETQ. V lost 4 bases to trimming and J lost 11 bases, with 15 bases between them. The CDR3 is 12 amino acids. Written as DNA, the CDR3 is TGCGCCAGCAGCCATGGACGCGAGGAGGCTTTCTTT. Protein sequence: CASSHGREEAFF.

The rearrangement links TRBV4-1 to TRBJ2-3; D is unresolved. Per the germline V gene, CDR1 is MGHRA and CDR2 is YSYEKL. Trimming stripped 1 base from V and 1 base from J, with 18 bases between. The CDR3 extends over 18 amino acids. The chain's CDR3 is CASSQGWLGIGGTDTQYF. As DNA, the CDR3 is TGCGCCAGCAGCCAAGGATGGCTTGGAATAGGCGGCACAGATACGCAGTATTTT.

The V gene is TRBV9, the J gene TRBJ2-1; 7 bases are a match to TRBD1. The J segment lost 2 bases and the V segment lost 4 bases, leaving 9 bases of the junction unmatched. This CDR3 comprises 16 residues. Germline V CDR1 and CDR2: SGDLS, YYNGEE. As DNA, the CDR3 is TGTGCCAGCAGCCAAGGGGGCCCAGCAACCTACAATGAGCAGTTCTTC. Translating gives CASSQGGPATYNEQFF.

The rearrangement links TRBV7-3 to TRBJ2-3; 9 bases map to TRBD1. This CDR3 is built from 15 residues. Germline V lookup: CDR1 SGHTA, CDR2 FQGTGA. The ends lost 5 bases at V and 0 bases at J; junction bases unmatched: 3. The CDR3 reads CASSVDRGSTDTQYF. The CDR3 DNA is TGTGCCAGCAGCGTTGACAGGGGGAGCACAGATACGCAGTATTTT.

This clonotype turned up a few times. The chain combines TRBV25-1 with TRBJ2-2; 7 bases align to TRBD2. This CDR3 is built from 16 residues. Germline assignment: CDR1 MGHDK and CDR2 SYGVNS. Germline trimming cut 5 bases from V and 3 bases from J; bases unmatched to any gene: 9. CDR3 protein: CASSPPPSGDTGELFF. The CDR3 coding sequence is TGTGCCAGCAGTCCCCCCCCTAGCGGAGACACCGGGGAGCTGTTTTTT.

This clonotype was seen only a few times. The chain recombines TRBV29-1 with TRBJ1-3; the match to TRBD1 covers 8 bases. The CDR3 spans 15 residues. With 7 bases clipped from V and 0 bases from J, the junction kept 8 bases outside the gene matches. Per the germline V gene, CDR1 is SQVTM and CDR2 is ANQGSEA. The CDR3 DNA follows: TGCAGCGACGCGGGACAGGAAAACTCTGGAAACACCATATATTTT. This gives the protein CSDAGQENSGNTIYF.

This clonotype has just a few counts. The chain carries TRBV3-1 and TRBJ1-1; D gene unclear. The CDR3 sequence is 13 residues long. Germline V gene sequence: CDR1 LGHDT, CDR2 YNNKEL (reference sequence). The V end lost 4 bases, the J end lost 4 bases, and 10 bases lay between the germline ends. The CDR3 reads CASSPQGRTEAFF. The CDR3 nucleotides are TGTGCCAGCAGCCCGCAAGGGCGCACTGAAGCTTTCTTT.

V and J are TRBV4-2 and TRBJ2-1, with 7 nucleotides matching TRBD2. CDR1 is LGHNA and CDR2 is YNFKEQ in the germline V gene. The CDR3 contains 17 residues. Trimming at V came to 1 base and at J to 2 bases, leaving 8 bases not matched to a gene. The CDR3 here is CASSQGLGAGAYNEQFF. The CDR3 nucleotides read TGTGCCAGCAGCCAAGGCCTCGGGGCGGGAGCCTACAATGAGCAGTTCTTC.

V is TRBV3-1 and J is TRBJ2-1; TRBD1 aligns across 9 bases. Trimming removed 3 bases from V and 4 bases from J; junction bases left unmatched: 4. CDR1 LGHDT and CDR2 YNNKEL come from the germline V gene (reference sequence). This CDR3 comprises 15 residues. The CDR3, as DNA: TGTGCCAGCAGCCAGGGACAGGGAAGGTACAATGAGCAGTTCTTC. The encoded protein is CASSQGQGRYNEQFF.

The chain links TRBV6-4 to TRBJ2-1; 7 positions agree with TRBD1. This CDR3 comprises 15 residues. The germline gives CDR1 MRHNA, CDR2 SNTAGT. With 4 bases clipped from V and 5 bases from J, the junction kept 8 bases outside the gene matches. The CDR3 bases are TGTGCCAGCAGTGTCACGGGACAGTTCCACAATGAGCAGTTCTTC. It specifies CASSVTGQFHNEQFF.

This clonotype has ten or more counts. The rearrangement links TRBV24-1 to TRBJ2-7; TRBD2 aligns across 14 bases. The CDR3 contains 17 residues. The trim removed 2 bases at V and 9 bases at J, leaving 11 bases unmatched. The germline gives CDR1 KGHDR, CDR2 SFDVKD. The CDR3 DNA is TGTGCCACCAGTGATTCACGCCGGGGACTAGCGGGAGAAGGGCAGTACTTC. This encodes CATSDSRRGLAGEGQYF.

This clonotype appeared a few times. The chain joins TRBV20-1 to TRBJ2-1; 11 bases line up with TRBD2. The CDR3 is 17 residues long. Germline CDR1 reads DFQATT; CDR2 reads SNEGSKA (reference sequence). V shed 4 bases, J shed 0 bases, and the junction held 8 bases outside the gene matches. The CDR3 reads CSATKPSGRSSYNEQFF. The CDR3 DNA is TGCAGTGCTACAAAACCTAGCGGGAGGAGCTCCTACAATGAGCAGTTCTTC.

The chain has TRBV18 and TRBJ2-7; TRBD1 might be the D (6 bases). The germline CDR1 and CDR2 sequences are KGHSH and LQKENI. V lost 3 bases to trimming and J lost 2 bases, with 11 bases between them. CDR3 size: 14 residues. CDR3 nucleotides: TGTGCCAGCTCACCGAAACAGGGACCCTACGAGCAGTACTTC. It specifies CASSPKQGPYEQYF.

The CDR3 here is CASSLVGAYGYTF. DNA for the CDR3: TGTGCCAGCAGCTTGGTGGGAGCCTATGGCTACACCTTC. This chain links TRBV5-4 with TRBJ1-2; D gene ambiguous. The germline CDR1 and CDR2 sequences are SGHNT and YYREEE (reference sequence). The CDR3 is 13 residues long. V was cut by 0 bases and J by 4 bases, with 7 bases left in between.

This clonotype occurred a few times. This sequence joins TRBV7-2 and TRBJ1-5, with 7 nucleotides matching TRBD1. Trimming cost V 5 bases and J 5 bases; bases outside gene matches: 12. The CDR3 consists of 16 residues. Germline V gene data show CDR1 as SGHTA and CDR2 as FQGNSA. The CDR3 coding sequence is TGTGCCAGCAGCCTCCGGACAGGCTGGGGGGATCAGCCCCAGCATTTT. It encodes CASSLRTGWGDQPQHF.